This TCR beta chain was captured in a study of blood T cell repertoires in COVID-19. J lost 14 bases, V lost 4 bases, and 5 bases had no gene match. CDR1 is MGHDK, CDR2 SYGVNS, per germline. This CDR3 region has 11 residues. This clone showed up just once. Authors' methods: For nucleated cells, counts were estimated from reference gene primer amplification. TCRdb keeps only in-frame clones here, not all; method: immunoSEQ multiplex PCR. That table is the source of V, J and clone size, and D and trimming were worked out from the DNA. The sample has about 160,000 clones, approximately 91% seen once. The sample was peripheral blood. The receptor comes from a man aged 50 or older with acute or convalescent COVID-19. This rearrangement joins TRBV25-1 to TRBJ2-1, with 7 nucleotides matching TRBD2. DNA for the CDR3: TGTGCCAGCAGTGTAGGTCTAGCGGAGTTCTTC. It encodes CASSVGLAEFF.